Listed here are 5 T cell receptor beta chains from one sample, sequenced in a study of T cell clones after liver transplantation. The repertoire was sequenced with immunoSEQ multiplex PCR; TCRdb's copy has only in-frame clones and lacks some. The data show some 9,200 clones, with over 60% seen just once and around a fifth held by the top ten. This specimen was CD8+ T cells from blood, taken at the approximately 16-month timepoint. Receptors were obtained from a human patient who received a liver transplant. The T cells may partly be graft donor cells.

The chain's CDR3 is CATSGHEETQYF. The CDR3 nucleotides read TGTGCCACCTCCGGCCACGAAGAGACCCAGTACTTC. The chain links TRBV5-8 to TRBJ2-5, with unresolved D. CDR3 length: 12 residues. V was clipped by 9 bases and J by 3 bases, with 12 bases between them. Germline CDR1 reads SGHTS; CDR2 reads YDEGEE. Variable domain in full (rest from reference TRBV5-8 and TRBJ2-5): EAGVTQSPTHLIKTRGQQATLRCSPISGHTSVYWYQQALGLGLQFLLWYDEGEERNRGNFPPRFSGRQFPNYSSELNVNALELEDSALYLCATSGHEETQYFGPGTRLLVL.

J is TRBJ2-2 and V is TRBV7-2; 13 nucleotides line up with TRBD2. V lost 0 bases and J lost 6; bases outside the gene matches: 10. This CDR3 is built from 19 residues. The germline V gene encodes CDR1 SGHTA and CDR2 FQGNSA. CDR3 bases: TGTGCCAGCAGCTTAGCCTGGACTAGCGGGAGTTGGTCCGCCGGGGAGCTGTTTTTT. Protein: CASSLAWTSGSWSAGELFF.

The CDR3 DNA follows: TGTGCCAGCAGTGAATATGGGACAGGGCTGAACACTGAAGCTTTCTTT. It yields the protein CASSEYGTGLNTEAFF. V is TRBV25-1 and J is TRBJ1-1; 9 bases are a match to TRBD1. The V gene's germline CDR1 is MGHDK and CDR2 SYGVNS. V shed 0 bases, J shed 0 bases, and the junction held 2 bases outside the gene matches. The CDR3 extends over 16 amino acids.

This sequence joins TRBV5-1 and TRBJ2-5; 7 nucleotides line up with TRBD1. With V trimmed by 1 base and J by 3 bases, 6 bases remained unmatched. The CDR3 has 15 amino acids. CDR1 is SGHRS and CDR2 is YFSETQ in the germline V gene. The DNA for the CDR3 is TGCGCCAGCAGCTTGACAGGGGTGGCTAAAGAGACCCAGTACTTC. Its protein is CASSLTGVAKETQYF.

This chain uses TRBV27 with TRBJ2-1; 16 bases are a match to TRBD2. This CDR3 contains 16 residues. The J segment lost 9 bases and the V segment lost 5 bases, leaving 7 bases of the junction unmatched. The germline V gene encodes CDR1 MNHEY and CDR2 SMNVEV (reference sequence). DNA of the CDR3: TGTGCCAGCAGTGGCGGGACTAGCGGGAGGGCCAGTGAGCAGTTCTTC. It translates to CASSGGTSGRASEQFF.